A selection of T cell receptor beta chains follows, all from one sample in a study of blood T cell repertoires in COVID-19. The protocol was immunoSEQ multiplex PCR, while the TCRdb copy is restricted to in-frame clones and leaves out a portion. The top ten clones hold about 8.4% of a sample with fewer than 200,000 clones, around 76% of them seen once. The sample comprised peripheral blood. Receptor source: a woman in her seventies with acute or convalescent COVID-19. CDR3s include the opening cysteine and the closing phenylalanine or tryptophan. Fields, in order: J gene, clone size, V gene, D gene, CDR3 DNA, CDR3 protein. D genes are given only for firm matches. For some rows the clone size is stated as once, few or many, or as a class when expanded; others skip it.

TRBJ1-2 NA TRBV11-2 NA TGTGCCAGCAGCACCCCCTGGAGGGGGGGCGGCTACACCTTC CASSTPWRGGGYTF
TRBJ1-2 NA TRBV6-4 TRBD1 TGTGCCAGCACCCGAAGGGGGCGCGGTGGCTACACCTTC CASTRRGRGGYTF
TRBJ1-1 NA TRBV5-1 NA TGCGCCAGCAGCTTGGCCTTAGGGGCCGCGAGCACTGAAGCTTTCTTT CASSLALGAASTEAFF
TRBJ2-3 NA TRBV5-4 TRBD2 TGTGCCAGCAGCTCGGCGGGGGGCGGGGCTAGCACAGATACGCAGTATTTT CASSSAGGGASTDTQYF
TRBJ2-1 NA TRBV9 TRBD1 TGTGCCAGCAGCGTAGCAGGGGGTGACTACGGTGAGCAGTTCTTC CASSVAGGDYGEQFF
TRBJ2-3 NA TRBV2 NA TGTGCCAGCAGTGAAAGTAGAAGCACAGATACGCAGTATTTT CASSESRSTDTQYF
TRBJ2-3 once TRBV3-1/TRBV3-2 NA TGTGCCAGCAGCCAAGGAACTACCGCAGATACGCAGTATTTT CASSQGTTADTQYF
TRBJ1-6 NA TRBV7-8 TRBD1 TGTGCCAGCAGCCCTCAACTTAGGGGACAGGGGACTCTCCGTATCCATTCACCCCTCCACTTT CASSPQLRGQGTLRIHSPLHF
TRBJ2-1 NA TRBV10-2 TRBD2 TGCGCCAGCAGTGAGTCGGGCGGGAGCGGGGGGAGTGAGCAGTTCTTC CASSESGGSGGSEQFF
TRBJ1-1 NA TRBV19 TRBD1 TGTGCCAGTAGTATGCGGACAGGGGGCGTAACTGAAGCTTTCTTT CASSMRTGGVTEAFF
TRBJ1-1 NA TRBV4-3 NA TGCGCCAGCAGCCAAGAAGGAACAGGACAAACCGAAGCTTTCTTT CASSQEGTGQTEAFF
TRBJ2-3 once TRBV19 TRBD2 TGTGCCAGTAGAACCGGGGAGGGACCCATCACAGATACGCAGTATTTT CASRTGEGPITDTQYF
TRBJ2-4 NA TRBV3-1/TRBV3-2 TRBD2 TGTGCCAGCAGGAAGCCACCCACTAGCGGGATTTCAGCCAAAAACATTCAGTACTTC CASRKPPTSGISAKNIQYF
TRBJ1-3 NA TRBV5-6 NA TGTGCCAGCAGCTTGATTAACAGGGCCCTCTCTGGAAACACCATATATTTT CASSLINRALSGNTIYF
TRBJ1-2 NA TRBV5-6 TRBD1 TGTGCCAGCAGCTTGGTTGACAGGGAGGAGGGCTACACCTTC CASSLVDREEGYTF
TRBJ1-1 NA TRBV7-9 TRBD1 TGTGCCAGCAGCCCCTACCAGGGGGCAACTGAAGCTTTCTTT CASSPYQGATEAFF